This T cell receptor (beta chain) is drawn from a study of PD-1 blockade in mismatch repair-deficient tumors. TCRdb keeps only in-frame clones here, not all; method: immunoSEQ multiplex PCR. The table shows tens of thousands of clones, with roughly 75% occurring only once. The CDR3 covers 16 residues. CDR1 and CDR2 (germline): MGHDK, SYGVNS. V was clipped by 6 bases and J by 4 bases; unmatched bases: 5. The material was peripheral blood, obtained 4 weeks after starting pembrolizumab. The source of this sequence is an adult with mismatch repair-deficient cancer. The chain links TRBV25-1 to TRBJ2-2; TRBD2 agrees at 13 bases. CDR3: CASSGLAGVGTGELFF. CDR3 sequence (DNA): TGTGCCAGCAGCGGACTAGCGGGAGTCGGCACCGGGGAGCTGTTTTTT.